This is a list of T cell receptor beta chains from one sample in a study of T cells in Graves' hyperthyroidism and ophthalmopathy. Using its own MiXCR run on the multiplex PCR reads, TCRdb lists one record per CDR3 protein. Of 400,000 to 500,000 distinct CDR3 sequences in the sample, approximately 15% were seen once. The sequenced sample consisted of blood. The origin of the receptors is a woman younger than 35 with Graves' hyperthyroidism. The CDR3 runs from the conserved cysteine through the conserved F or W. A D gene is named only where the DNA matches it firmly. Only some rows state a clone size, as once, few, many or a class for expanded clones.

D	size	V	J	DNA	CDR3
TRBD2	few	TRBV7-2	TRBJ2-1	TGTGCCAGCAGCTTAGCTTTGGCGGGAGGAGAAGTATCCTACAATGAGCAGTTCTTC	CASSLALAGGEVSYNEQFF
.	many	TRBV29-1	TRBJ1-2	TGCAGCGTTGAAGCGGGGGCCACCTTC	CSVEAGATF
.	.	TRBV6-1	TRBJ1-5	TGTGCCAGCAGTGAAGGAGTTCAGCCCCAGCATTTT	CASSEGVQPQHF
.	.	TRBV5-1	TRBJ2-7	TGCGCCAGCAGCTTGTTCAGTGGATCTTACGAGCAGTACTTC	CASSLFSGSYEQYF
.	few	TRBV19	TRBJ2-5	TGTGCCAGTAACCCTTATTCTGGGACTCCCCAAGAGACCCAGTACTTC	CASNPYSGTPQETQYF
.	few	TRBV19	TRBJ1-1	TGTGCCAGTAGTAACCCAACCACTGAAGCTTTCTTT	CASSNPTTEAFF
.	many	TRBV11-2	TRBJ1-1	TGTGCCAGCAGCCGACAGGCAACGAACACTGAAGCTTTCTTT	CASSRQATNTEAFF
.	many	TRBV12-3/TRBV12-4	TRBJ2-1	TGTGCCAGCAGTTTCGACGTAAACAATGAGCAGTTCTTC	CASSFDVNNEQFF
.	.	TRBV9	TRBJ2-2	TGTGCCAGCAGCGTCAGGGATACCGGGGAGCTGTTTTTT	CASSVRDTGELFF
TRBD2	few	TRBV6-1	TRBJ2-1	TGTGCCAGCAGTGACAGGGCGGGAGGGCCAAAACCTGAGCAGTTCTTC	CASSDRAGGPKPEQFF
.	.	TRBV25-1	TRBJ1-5	TGTGCCAGCAGTGAAATAGGTCGGACCGATCAGCCCCAGCATTTT	CASSEIGRTDQPQHF
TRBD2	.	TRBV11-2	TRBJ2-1	TGTGCCAGCAGCTTAGATAGTGTAGCGGGAGGCCTCTACAATGAGCAGTTCTTC	CASSLDSVAGGLYNEQFF
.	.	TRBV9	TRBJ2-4	TGTGCCAGCAGCCGAGGCGGTTCTCTCGAATCCCAAAACATTCAGTACTTC	CASSRGGSLESQNIQYF
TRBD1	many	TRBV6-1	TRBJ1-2	TGTGCCAGCAGTGACCCGGACAGGGTGCATGGCTACACCTTC	CASSDPDRVHGYTF
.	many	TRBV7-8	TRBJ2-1	TGTGCCAGCGGGGGGGGCGGCGTGTTCTACAATGAGCAGTTCTTC	CASGGGGVFYNEQFF
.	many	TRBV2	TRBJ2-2	TGTGCCAGCCTTGGCGGGTCGAACACCGGGGAGCTGTTTTTT	CASLGGSNTGELFF
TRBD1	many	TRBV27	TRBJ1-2	TGTGCCAGCAGTCCTACAGGGGGCTCGTATGGCTACACCTTC	CASSPTGGSYGYTF
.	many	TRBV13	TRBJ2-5	TGTGCCAGCAGCTTACGTCCGAGGCAAGAGACCCAGTACTTC	CASSLRPRQETQYF
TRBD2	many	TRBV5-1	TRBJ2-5	TGCGCCAGCAGCTTGGCACTAGCGGGCAACTCGGGGCAAGAGACCCAGTACTTC	CASSLALAGNSGQETQYF
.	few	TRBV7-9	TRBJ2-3	TGTGCCAGCAGCTCCTCAACACTAAGCAGCACAGATACGCAGTATTTT	CASSSSTLSSTDTQYF
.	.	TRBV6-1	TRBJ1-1	TGTGCCAGCAGTGAAGCAGGGCAGGCCTATCGGGCTTTCTTT	CASSEAGQAYRAFF
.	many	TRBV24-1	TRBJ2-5	TGTGCCATCAACCCGGGGCATCGAGAGACCCAGTACTTC	CAINPGHRETQYF
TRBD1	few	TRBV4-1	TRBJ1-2	TGCGCCAGCAGCCAACCGGGACAGCTGATTTATGGCTACACCTTC	CASSQPGQLIYGYTF
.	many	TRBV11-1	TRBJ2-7	TGTGCCAGCAGCTATTACCGGGACGAGGGCTACGAGCAGTACTTC	CASSYYRDEGYEQYF
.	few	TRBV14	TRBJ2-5	TGTGCCAGCAGCCAAAGAGGCAGGGGAGGGGAGACCCAGTACTTC	CASSQRGRGGETQYF
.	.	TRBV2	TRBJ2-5	TGTGCCAGCAGTGTAGGTCGAGCGCAAGAGACCCAGTACTTC	CASSVGRAQETQYF
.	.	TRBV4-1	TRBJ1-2	TGCGCCAGCAGCCAAGATTTCTATGGCTACACCTTC	CASSQDFYGYTF
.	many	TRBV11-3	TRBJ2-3	TGTGCCAGCAGGGGTGGGAGCACAGATACGCAGTATTTT	CASRGGSTDTQYF
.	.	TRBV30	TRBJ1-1	TGTGCCTGGAGCCTGATGACCACTGAAGCTTTCTTT	CAWSLMTTEAFF
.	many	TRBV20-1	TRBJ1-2	TGCAGTGCTCGGGGGCATTATGGCTACACCTTC	CSARGHYGYTF
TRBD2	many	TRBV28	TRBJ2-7	TGTGCCAGCAGTTCTGTCCGACAGCGGGAGCTCAACGAGCAGTACTTC	CASSSVRQRELNEQYF
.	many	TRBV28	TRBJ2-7	TGTGCCAGCAGTTCAACGACCAAAAACTCCTACGAGCAGTACTTC	CASSSTTKNSYEQYF
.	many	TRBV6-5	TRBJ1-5	TGTGCCAGCAGTTACTCGATGAGGCTTGGGCAGCCCCAGCATTTT	CASSYSMRLGQPQHF
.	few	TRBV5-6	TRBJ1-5	TGTGCCAGCAGCTCTGTAAATGGGCAGCCCCAGCATTTT	CASSSVNGQPQHF
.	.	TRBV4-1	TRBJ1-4	TGCGCCAGCAGCCTAGAATGGGACCTCGGAGGGGAAAAACTGTTTTTT	CASSLEWDLGGEKLFF
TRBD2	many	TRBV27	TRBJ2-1	TGTGCCAGCAATCTAGGACTAGCTTCCTACAATGAGCAGTTCTTC	CASNLGLASYNEQFF
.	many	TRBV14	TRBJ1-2	TGTGCCAGCAGCCAGAGGGATAAGTACACCTTC	CASSQRDKYTF
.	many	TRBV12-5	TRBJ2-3	TGTGCTAGCGCTGGCGTCACAGATACGCAGTATTTT	CASAGVTDTQYF
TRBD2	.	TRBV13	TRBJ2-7	TGTGCCAGCAGCTTAGTTGTAGCGGGTTCTAGCGGGTCCTACGAGCAGTACTTC	CASSLVVAGSSGSYEQYF
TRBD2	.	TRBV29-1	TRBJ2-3	TGCAGCGTTGGGGGGGGAGCAGATACGCAGTATTTT	CSVGGGADTQYF
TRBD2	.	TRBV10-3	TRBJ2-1	TGTGCCATCAGTGAGTCATCTCGCGGGACTAGCGGGAACTTTTACAATGAGCAGTTCTTC	CAISESSRGTSGNFYNEQFF
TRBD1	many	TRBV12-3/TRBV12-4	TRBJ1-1	TGTGCCAGCAGTTTAGGGACAGGGCCCACTGAAGCTTTCTTT	CASSLGTGPTEAFF
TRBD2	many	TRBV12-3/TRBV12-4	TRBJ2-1	TGTGCCAGCAGTTTACTAGCGGGAGGAGGGGACAATGAGCAGTTCTTC	CASSLLAGGGDNEQFF